These 18 T cell receptor beta chains share one sample of origin, sequenced in a study of identifying expanded T cells in peripheral blood. The protocol was immunoSEQ multiplex PCR, while the TCRdb copy is restricted to in-frame clones and leaves out a portion. The table has some 120,000 clones, about 80% seen once. Sequenced: blood. These receptors originate from a person aged 18-69 years in good health.

This clone was detected only once. The rearrangement uses TRBV5-4 and TRBJ1-2; D perhaps matches TRBD1 (6 bases). CDR1 SGHNT and CDR2 YYREEE come from the germline V gene (reference sequence). The V and J ends lost 1 base and 3 bases respectively, with 10 bases between them. The CDR3 is 14 residues long. CDR3 sequence (DNA): TGTGCCAGCAGCTTGAGGACAGCCTACTATGGCTACACCTTC. Translated, it gives CASSLRTAYYGYTF.

The chain couples TRBV9 to TRBJ2-7; 13 bases are shared with TRBD2. The germline CDR1 and CDR2 sequences are SGDLS and YYNGEE. V dropped 4 bases and J dropped 5; count of bases not matched to a gene: 9. This CDR3 comprises 16 residues. CDR3 DNA: TGTGCCAGCAGCACCCGGACTAGCGGGGGACTCCACGAGCAGTACTTC. Translation gives CASSTRTSGGLHEQYF.

This clone was picked up one time. The same CDR3 arises from other DNA sequences in this sample as well. J is TRBJ1-1 and V is TRBV18, with a possible D match to TRBD1 (6 bases). Per germline, CDR1 KGHSH and CDR2 LQKENI. Between the trimmed V and J ends, which lost 3 bases and 6 bases, there was a span of 8 bases. The CDR3 is 12 amino acids. CDR3 coding DNA: TGTGCCAGCTCACCCAGGGGCCCTGAAGCTTTCTTT. Residues: CASSPRGPEAFF.

The chain combines TRBV21-1 with TRBJ1-2; TRBD1 is the table's D call and was not checked against the DNA. TRBV21-1 is annotated as a pseudogene. The CDR3 runs 13 residues. The CDR3 DNA reads as TGTGCCAGCAGGGACAGGGGGATATATGGCTACACCTTC. Amino acid sequence: CASRDRGIYGYTF.

V usage is TRBV6-6 and J usage is TRBJ1-1; a weak D match, TRBD1 (6 bases). This CDR3 comprises 11 residues. Germline V gives CDR1 MNHNY, CDR2 SVGAGI (reference sequence). V gave up 6 bases and J gave up 7 bases, with 9 bases separating them. The CDR3 sequence is CASRQDSEAFF. The CDR3 DNA reads as TGTGCCAGCAGACAGGACAGTGAAGCTTTCTTT.

The chain links TRBV5-5 to TRBJ2-6; D remains unclear. This CDR3 comprises 12 residues. Germline CDR1 SGHKS, CDR2 YYEKEE (reference sequence). V lost 7 bases and J lost 8, with 10 bases in between. CDR3 sequence reads: CASSLGSNVLTF. The CDR3 DNA reads TGTGCCAGCTCTCTCGGGTCCAACGTCCTGACTTTC.

This clone was observed a single time. Here the CDR3 reads CASPGSGVVTYNSPLHF. For the CDR3, the DNA is TGTGCCAGCCCCGGTTCGGGGGTTGTCACCTATAATTCACCCCTCCACTTT. J is TRBJ1-6 and V is TRBV28; maybe TRBD1 (5 bases). Germline CDR1 is MDHEN and CDR2 is SYDVKM. Trimming pared 8 bases from V and 2 bases from J, leaving 19 bases between. This CDR3 has 17 amino acids.

This clone was picked up one time. This chain links TRBV6-4 with TRBJ2-5; D is undetermined. This CDR3 is 14 amino acids long. Trimming cost V 4 bases and J 2 bases, with 11 bases left between them. CDR1 is MRHNA, CDR2 SNTAGT, per germline. CDR3 amino acids: CASSVNWKQETQYF. The DNA of the CDR3 is TGTGCCAGCAGTGTGAACTGGAAACAAGAGACCCAGTACTTC.

V usage is TRBV9 and J usage is TRBJ2-3, with 9 bases that match TRBD1. The CDR3 totals 15 residues. Germline CDR1 and CDR2: SGDLS and YYNGEE. Trimming removed 0 bases from V and 2 bases from J; junction bases left unmatched: 1. The CDR3 region is CASSVGDRDTDTQYF. The DNA of the CDR3 is TGTGCCAGCAGCGTAGGGGACAGGGACACAGATACGCAGTATTTT.

V usage is TRBV6-1 and J usage is TRBJ1-6; D perhaps matches TRBD1 (6 bases). The CDR3 is 14 residues long. Trimming removed 11 bases at V and 5 bases at J, with 16 bases between. Germline loops: CDR1 MNHNS, CDR2 SASEGT. CDR3 residues: CAATDRPHNSPLHF. For the CDR3, the DNA is TGTGCCGCCACAGACAGGCCCCATAATTCACCCCTCCACTTT.

V gene TRBV19 combines with J gene TRBJ2-3; D may be TRBD1 (6 bases). The CDR3 spans 14 residues. V was clipped by 3 bases and J by 5 bases, with 12 bases between them. Germline V lookup: CDR1 LNHDA, CDR2 SQIVND (reference sequence). The CDR3 DNA follows: TGTGCCAGTAGTATTGGACAGAGAAGAGATACGCAGTATTTT. It yields the protein CASSIGQRRDTQYF.

V and J are TRBV11-2 and TRBJ2-5, with 7 bases matching TRBD1. The germline gives CDR1 SGHAT, CDR2 FQNNGV. The CDR3 is 16 residues long. V lost 7 bases and J lost 5; bases outside the gene matches: 16. This CDR3 is CASNFGTAARWETQYF. The CDR3 DNA reads as TGTGCCAGCAACTTTGGGACAGCGGCAAGGTGGGAGACCCAGTACTTC.

The rearrangement links TRBV4-1 to TRBJ1-1; possible D gene TRBD1, 5 bases. V dropped 1 base and J dropped 6 bases, with 27 bases sitting between them. This CDR3 has 19 amino acids. The germline V gene encodes CDR1 MGHRA and CDR2 YSYEKL. This CDR3 reads CASSQGLRGFGAQPAEAFF. The CDR3 DNA reads TGCGCCAGCAGCCAAGGTCTGAGGGGTTTTGGGGCTCAACCGGCTGAAGCTTTCTTT.

V is TRBV6-5 and J is TRBJ2-7, with D unresolved. The CDR3 has 15 amino acids. The germline V gene encodes CDR1 MNHEY and CDR2 SVGAGI. The V end was cut by 2 bases, the J end by 2 bases, with 13 bases between. CDR3 region: CASSYEDTATYEQYF. Written as DNA, the CDR3 is TGTGCCAGCAGTTACGAAGACACGGCCACCTACGAGCAGTACTTC.

This clone was detected a few times. At the DNA level, this CDR3 is encoded by other sequences in the same sample as well. This chain connects TRBV18 to TRBJ1-1; D not certain. This CDR3 has 13 residues. V lost 3 bases to trimming and J lost 3 bases, with 8 bases between them. The germline CDR1 and CDR2 sequences are KGHSH and LQKENI. CDR3 nucleotides: TGTGCCAGCTCACCGACGGGTGACACTGAAGCTTTCTTT. Translating it yields CASSPTGDTEAFF.

V and J are TRBV14 and TRBJ1-5, with unresolved D. The CDR3 is 13 residues long. V shed 2 bases and J shed 6 bases, with 8 bases lying between them. Germline lookup yields CDR1 SGHDN and CDR2 FVKESK. The CDR3 bases are TGTGCCAGCAGCCAATCCCTGGGTCAGCCCCAGCATTTT. Amino acid sequence: CASSQSLGQPQHF.

Concerning this clone itself: Different DNA sequences within this sample yield the same CDR3. V usage is TRBV7-9 and J usage is TRBJ2-1; 8 nucleotides align to TRBD2. Germline CDR1 reads SEHNR; CDR2 reads FQNEAQ (reference sequence). Germline trimming cut 5 bases from V and 2 bases from J; bases unmatched to any gene: 8. The CDR3 runs to 16 residues. The CDR3 spells CASSPRGGSAYNEQFF. DNA of the CDR3: TGTGCCAGCAGCCCACGGGGGGGCAGCGCCTACAATGAGCAGTTCTTC.

This sequence joins TRBV11-3 and TRBJ2-7, with D perhaps matching TRBD2 (5 bases). The CDR3 loop spans 15 amino acids. V lost 2 bases and J 0 bases, leaving 11 bases between the germline ends. Looked up from germline, CDR1 is SGHNT and CDR2 is YENEEA. The chain's CDR3 is CASSLSDSSSYEQYF. CDR3 nucleotides: TGTGCCAGCAGCTTATCGGACTCAAGCTCCTACGAGCAGTACTTC.